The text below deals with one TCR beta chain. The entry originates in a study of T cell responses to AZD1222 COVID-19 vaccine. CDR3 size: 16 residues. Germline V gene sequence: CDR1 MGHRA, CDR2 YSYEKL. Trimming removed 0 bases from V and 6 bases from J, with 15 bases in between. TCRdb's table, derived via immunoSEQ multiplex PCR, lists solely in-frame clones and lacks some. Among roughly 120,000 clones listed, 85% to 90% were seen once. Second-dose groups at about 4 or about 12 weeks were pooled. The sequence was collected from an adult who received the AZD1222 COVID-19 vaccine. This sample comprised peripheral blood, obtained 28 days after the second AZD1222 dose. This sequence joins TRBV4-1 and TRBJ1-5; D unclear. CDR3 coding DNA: TGCGCCAGCAGCCAAGAATTAGCAGACTGGAGTCAGCCCCAGCATTTT. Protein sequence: CASSQELADWSQPQHF.